This T cell receptor beta chain was sequenced during a study of T cell repertoires in aging, cancer and after chemotherapy. The template was genomic DNA from peripheral blood, not RNA. Germline CDR1 and CDR2: SGHRS and YFSETQ. This CDR3 has 15 residues. Deletions cut 4 bases from V and 2 bases from J, with 14 bases between. Rearranged V-D-J TRB sequences were amplified with a mixed TRB-A/B primer pool. TCRdb reprocessed the multiplex PCR reads via MiXCR and lists one record per CDR3 protein. The sample has around 6,000 distinct CDR3 sequences; 20% to 30% are singletons. There are a few counts of this clonotype.

J is TRBJ2-3 and V is TRBV5-1; unclear D gene. The receptor's source is a human donor with a blood cancer. Specimen: blood. CDR3 sequence: CASSNDPEVTDTQYF. CDR3 bases: TGCGCCAGCAGCAACGACCCGGAAGTCACAGATACGCAGTATTTT.